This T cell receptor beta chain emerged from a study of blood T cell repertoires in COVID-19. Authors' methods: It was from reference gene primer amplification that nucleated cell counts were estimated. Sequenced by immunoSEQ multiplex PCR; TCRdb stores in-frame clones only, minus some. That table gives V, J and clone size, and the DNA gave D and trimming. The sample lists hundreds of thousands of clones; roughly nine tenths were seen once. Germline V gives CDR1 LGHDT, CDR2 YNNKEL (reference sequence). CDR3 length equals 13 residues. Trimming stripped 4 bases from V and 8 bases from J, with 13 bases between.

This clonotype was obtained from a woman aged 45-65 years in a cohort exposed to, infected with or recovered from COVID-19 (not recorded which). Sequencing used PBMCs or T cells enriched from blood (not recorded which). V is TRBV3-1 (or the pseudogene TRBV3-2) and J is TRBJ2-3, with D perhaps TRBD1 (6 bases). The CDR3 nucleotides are TGTGCCAGCAGCCTACAGGGTAGGGGTACGCAGTATTTT. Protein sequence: CASSLQGRGTQYF.